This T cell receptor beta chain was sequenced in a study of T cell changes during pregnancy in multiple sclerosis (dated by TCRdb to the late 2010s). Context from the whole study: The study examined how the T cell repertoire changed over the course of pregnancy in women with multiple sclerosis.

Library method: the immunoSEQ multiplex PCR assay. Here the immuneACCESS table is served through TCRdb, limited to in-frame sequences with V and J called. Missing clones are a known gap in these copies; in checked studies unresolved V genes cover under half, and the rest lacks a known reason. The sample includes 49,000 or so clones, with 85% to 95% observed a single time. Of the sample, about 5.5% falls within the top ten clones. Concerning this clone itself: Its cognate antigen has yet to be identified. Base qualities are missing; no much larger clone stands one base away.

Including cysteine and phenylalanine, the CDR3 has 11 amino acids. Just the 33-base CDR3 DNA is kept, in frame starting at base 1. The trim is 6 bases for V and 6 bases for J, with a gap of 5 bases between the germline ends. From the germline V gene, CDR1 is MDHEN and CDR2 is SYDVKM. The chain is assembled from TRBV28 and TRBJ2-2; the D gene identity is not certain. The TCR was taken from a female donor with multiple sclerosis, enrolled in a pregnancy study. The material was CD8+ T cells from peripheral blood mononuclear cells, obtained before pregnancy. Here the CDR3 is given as CASSSSGELFF. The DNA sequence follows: TGTGCCAGCAGCTCTTCCGGGGAGCTGTTTTTT.